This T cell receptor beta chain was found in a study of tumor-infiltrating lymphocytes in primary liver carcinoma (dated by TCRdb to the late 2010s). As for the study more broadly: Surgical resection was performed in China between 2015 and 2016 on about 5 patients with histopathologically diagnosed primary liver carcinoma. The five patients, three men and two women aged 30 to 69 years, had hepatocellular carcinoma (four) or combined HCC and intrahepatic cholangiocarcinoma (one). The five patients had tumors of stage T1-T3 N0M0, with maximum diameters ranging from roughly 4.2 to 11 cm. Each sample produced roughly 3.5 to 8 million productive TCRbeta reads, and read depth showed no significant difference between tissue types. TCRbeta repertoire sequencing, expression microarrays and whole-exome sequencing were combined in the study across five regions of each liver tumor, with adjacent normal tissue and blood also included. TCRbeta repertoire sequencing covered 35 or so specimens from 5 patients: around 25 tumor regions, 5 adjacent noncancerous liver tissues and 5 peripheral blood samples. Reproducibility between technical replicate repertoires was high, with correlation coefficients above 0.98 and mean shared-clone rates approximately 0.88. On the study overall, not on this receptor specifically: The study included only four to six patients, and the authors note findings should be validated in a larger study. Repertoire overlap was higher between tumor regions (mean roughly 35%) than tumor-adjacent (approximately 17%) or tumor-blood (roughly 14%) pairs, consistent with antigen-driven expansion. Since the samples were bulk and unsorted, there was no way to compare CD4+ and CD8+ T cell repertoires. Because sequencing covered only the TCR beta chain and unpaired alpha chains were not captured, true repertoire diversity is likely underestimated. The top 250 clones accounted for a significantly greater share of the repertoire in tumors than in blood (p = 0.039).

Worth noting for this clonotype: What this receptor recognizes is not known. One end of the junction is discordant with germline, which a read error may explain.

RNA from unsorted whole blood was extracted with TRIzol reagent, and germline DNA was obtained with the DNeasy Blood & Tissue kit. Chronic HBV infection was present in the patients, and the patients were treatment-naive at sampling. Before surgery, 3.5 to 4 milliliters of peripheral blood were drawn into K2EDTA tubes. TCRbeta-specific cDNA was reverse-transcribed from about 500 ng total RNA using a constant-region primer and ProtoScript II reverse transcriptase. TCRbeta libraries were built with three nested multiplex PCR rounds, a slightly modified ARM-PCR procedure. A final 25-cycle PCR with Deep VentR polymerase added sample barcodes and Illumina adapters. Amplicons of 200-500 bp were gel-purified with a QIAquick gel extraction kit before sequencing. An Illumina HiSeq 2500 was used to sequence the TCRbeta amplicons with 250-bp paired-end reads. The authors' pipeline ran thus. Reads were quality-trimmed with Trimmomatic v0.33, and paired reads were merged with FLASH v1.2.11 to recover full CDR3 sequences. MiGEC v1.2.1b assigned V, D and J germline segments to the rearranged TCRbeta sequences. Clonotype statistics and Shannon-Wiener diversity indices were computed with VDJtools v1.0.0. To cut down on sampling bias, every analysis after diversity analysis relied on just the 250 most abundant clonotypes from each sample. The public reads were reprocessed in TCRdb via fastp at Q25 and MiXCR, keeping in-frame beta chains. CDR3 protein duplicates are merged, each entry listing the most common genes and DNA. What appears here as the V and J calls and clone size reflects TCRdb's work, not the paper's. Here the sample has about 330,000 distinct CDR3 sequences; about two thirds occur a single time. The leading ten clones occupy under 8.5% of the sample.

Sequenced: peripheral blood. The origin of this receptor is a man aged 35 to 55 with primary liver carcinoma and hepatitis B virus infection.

In nucleotides, the sequence is TGTGCCGGCAGCCCCACTAGCGGGAACTACGAGGAGTACTTC. This yields the protein CAGSPTSGNYEEYF. The rearranged segments are TRBV11-2 and TRBJ2-7; the junction holds 10 bases that match TRBD2. From the germline V gene, CDR1 is SGHAT and CDR2 is FQNNGV. The CDR3 contains 14 residues, cysteine and phenylalanine counted. Only the CDR3 DNA stays, 42 bases, in frame from base 1.